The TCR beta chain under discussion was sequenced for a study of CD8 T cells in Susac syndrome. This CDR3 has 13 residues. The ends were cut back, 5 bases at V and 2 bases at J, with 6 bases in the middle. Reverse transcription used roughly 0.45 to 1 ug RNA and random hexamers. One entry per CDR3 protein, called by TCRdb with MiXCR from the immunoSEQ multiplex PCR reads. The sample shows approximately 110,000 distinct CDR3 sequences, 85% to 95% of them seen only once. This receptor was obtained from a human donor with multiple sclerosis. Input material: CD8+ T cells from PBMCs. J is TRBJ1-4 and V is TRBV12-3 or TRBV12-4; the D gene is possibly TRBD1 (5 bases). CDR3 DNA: TGTGCCAGCAGTGGGGACACTAATGAAAAACTGTTTTTT. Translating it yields CASSGDTNEKLFF.